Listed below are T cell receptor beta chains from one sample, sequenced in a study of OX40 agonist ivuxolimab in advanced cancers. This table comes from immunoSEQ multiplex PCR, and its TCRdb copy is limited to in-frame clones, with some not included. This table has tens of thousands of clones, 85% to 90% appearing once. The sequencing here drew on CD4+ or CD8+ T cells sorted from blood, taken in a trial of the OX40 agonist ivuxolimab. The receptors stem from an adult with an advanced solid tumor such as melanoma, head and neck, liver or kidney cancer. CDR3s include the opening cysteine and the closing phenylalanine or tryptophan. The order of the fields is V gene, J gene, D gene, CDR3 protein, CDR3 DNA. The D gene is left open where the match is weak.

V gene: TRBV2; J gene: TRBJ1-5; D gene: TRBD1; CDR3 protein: CASRTGQEGNQPQHF; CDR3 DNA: TGTGCCAGCAGGACGGGACAGGAGGGAAATCAGCCCCAGCATTTT
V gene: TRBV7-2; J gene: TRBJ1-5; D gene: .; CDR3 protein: CASSLEQGWQPQHF; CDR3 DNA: TGTGCCAGCAGCTTGGAACAGGGTTGGCAGCCCCAGCATTTT
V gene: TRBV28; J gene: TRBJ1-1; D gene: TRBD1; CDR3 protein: CASRGQGGTNLPLLNTEAFF; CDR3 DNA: TGTGCCAGCAGAGGCCAGGGGGGCACCAACCTCCCTCTACTGAACACTGAAGCTTTCTTT
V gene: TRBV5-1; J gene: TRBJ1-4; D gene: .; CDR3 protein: CASSLAPQTAATNEKLFF; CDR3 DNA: TGCGCCAGCAGCTTGGCTCCCCAGACGGCCGCAACTAATGAAAAACTGTTTTTT
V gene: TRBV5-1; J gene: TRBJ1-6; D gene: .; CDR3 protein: CASSLARQDNSPLHF; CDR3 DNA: TGCGCCAGCAGCTTGGCCCGACAGGATAATTCACCCCTCCACTTT
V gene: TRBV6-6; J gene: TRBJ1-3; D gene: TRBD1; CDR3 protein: CASRTGGRDSGNTIYF; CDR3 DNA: TGTGCCAGCAGGACAGGGGGGCGAGACTCTGGAAACACCATATATTTT
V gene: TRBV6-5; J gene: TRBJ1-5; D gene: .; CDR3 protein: CASSATGYSNQPQHF; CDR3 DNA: TGTGCCAGCAGTGCCACGGGCTATAGCAATCAGCCCCAGCATTTT
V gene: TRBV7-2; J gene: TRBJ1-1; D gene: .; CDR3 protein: CASSLKGGRGEAFF; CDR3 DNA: TGTGCCAGCAGCTTAAAAGGGGGGCGCGGGGAAGCTTTCTTT
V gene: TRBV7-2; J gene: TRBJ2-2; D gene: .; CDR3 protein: CASSPTYRGELFF; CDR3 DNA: TGTGCCAGCAGCCCAACGTATAGGGGGGAGCTGTTTTTT
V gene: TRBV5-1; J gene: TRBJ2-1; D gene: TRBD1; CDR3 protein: CASAGTGGNEQFF; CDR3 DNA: TGCGCCAGCGCGGGGACAGGGGGCAATGAGCAGTTCTTC
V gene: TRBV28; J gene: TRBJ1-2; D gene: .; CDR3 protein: CASSQEFGYTF; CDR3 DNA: TGTGCCAGCAGCCAGGAGTTTGGCTACACCTTC
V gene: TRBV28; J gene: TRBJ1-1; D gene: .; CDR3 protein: CASSLSTGFAEAFF; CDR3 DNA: TGTGCCAGCAGTTTATCAACGGGGTTTGCTGAAGCTTTCTTT
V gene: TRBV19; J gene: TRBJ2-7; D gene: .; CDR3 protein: CASSIARDQTYEQYF; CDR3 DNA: TGTGCCAGTAGTATAGCCCGGGACCAGACCTACGAGCAGTACTTC
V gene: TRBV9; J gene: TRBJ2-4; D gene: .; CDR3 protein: CASSVEEGLNIQYF; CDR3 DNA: TGTGCCAGCAGCGTAGAAGAAGGGTTGAACATTCAGTACTTC